The TCR beta chain described here comes from a study of shared clonotypes between healthy human individuals. Turning to the study itself: Researchers drew samples from a couple of women and three men aged 18 to 49. Findings of the study overall: Non-shared clonotypes showed lower generation probabilities than clonotypes common to all four donors. Represented diversity, genetic and exposure-history alike, was limited by few donors.

To note about this clone: Antigen unknown.

TCRdb's copy holds only in-frame clones and misses some; the assay was immunoSEQ multiplex PCR. The sample shows 550,000 to 800,000 clones, around 90% of them seen only once. Per germline, CDR1 MNHEY and CDR2 SMNVEV (reference sequence). V shed 6 bases and J 10 bases; nucleotides not matched to a gene: 10. The CDR3 has 16 amino acids. The TCR originated in a man younger than 35 in good health. Some clones in this sample may be carry-over from other donors' samples. Sequencing was carried out using memory CD8+ T cells from PBMCs. Subset defined: CD45RO+ cells pooled with CCR7-negative TemRA cells. V and J are TRBV27 and TRBJ2-1; TRBD2 matches at 15 bases. CDR3 in amino acids: CASSAFGTSGRWEQFF. The CDR3 nucleotides read TGTGCCAGCAGCGCCTTTGGGACTAGCGGGAGGTGGGAGCAGTTCTTC.